This entry lists 14 T cell receptor beta chains sequenced from one sample in a study of shared clonotypes between healthy human individuals. Measured with immunoSEQ multiplex PCR; TCRdb has only the in-frame clones, and not every one. The repertoire holds a few hundred thousand clones, with 97% as singletons. Sequenced input: naive CD4+ T cells sorted from blood. The subset denotes: CD45RA+ positively selected. The receptors here all came from a woman aged 25 to 39 in good health.

The V gene is TRBV5-4, the J gene TRBJ1-1, with 10 bases matching TRBD1. The germline CDR1 and CDR2 sequences are SGHNT and YYREEE (reference sequence). After removal of 0 bases from V and 9 bases from J, the junction contained 5 bases not matched to a gene. The CDR3 consists of 14 residues. CDR3 in DNA: TGTGCCAGCAGCTTGGCGAGGACAGGGGGTAAAGCTTTCTTT. Protein: CASSLARTGGKAFF.

This chain connects TRBV19 to TRBJ2-1; 12 nucleotides agree with TRBD2. The trim removed 7 bases at V and 7 bases at J, leaving 5 bases unmatched. The CDR3 has 14 amino acids. Germline lookup yields CDR1 LNHDA and CDR2 SQIVND (reference sequence). CDR3 DNA sequence: TGTGCCAGTACGACTAGCGGGAGAGGGAATGAGCAGTTCTTC. Translation: CASTTSGRGNEQFF. Combining the CDR3 with reference TRBV19 and TRBJ2-1 gives the whole variable domain DGGITQSPKYLFRKEGQNVTLSCEQNLNHDAMYWYRQDPGQGLRLIYYSQIVNDFQKGDIAEGYSVSREKKESFPLTVTSAQKNPTAFYLCASTTSGRGNEQFFGPGTRLTVL.

This clone appeared once. This chain uses TRBV7-3 with TRBJ2-1, with 13 bases matching TRBD2. Losses at the gene ends were 5 bases for V and 8 bases for J; bases not matched to a gene: 9. Germline V gives CDR1 SGHTA, CDR2 FQGTGA. There are 16 residues in the CDR3. CDR3 bases: TGTGCCAGCAGCCCAAACGGACTAGCGGGAGCTGATGAGCAGTTCTTC. It is translated as CASSPNGLAGADEQFF.

The chain combines TRBV10-3 with TRBJ2-2, with 12 bases fitting TRBD2. The CDR3 is 17 amino acids. The ends lost 5 bases at V and 7 bases at J; junction bases unmatched: 11. Germline V CDR1 and CDR2: ENHRY, SYGVKD. The CDR3 coding sequence is TGTGCCATCAGTAGCGCCACTAGCGGGAGGCTTGGCGGGGAGCTGTTTTTT. Translating it yields CAISSATSGRLGGELFF.

The CDR3 DNA is TGTGCCAGTAGGGGGGCTAGCGGGAGGACCGGGGAGCTGTTTTTT. Its protein product is CASRGASGRTGELFF. This chain uses TRBV6-6 with TRBJ2-2, with 11 nucleotides matching TRBD2. CDR3 size: 15 residues. Per the germline V gene, CDR1 is MNHNY and CDR2 is SVGAGI (reference sequence). With 9 bases clipped from V and 5 bases from J, the junction kept 8 bases outside the gene matches.

The chain combines TRBV28 with TRBJ2-7, with D possibly TRBD2 on 7 matching bases. This CDR3 spans 17 amino acids. Germline V gene lookup returns CDR1 MDHEN and CDR2 SYDVKM. Trimming took off 2 bases at V and 2 bases at J, with 19 bases between the two ends. This CDR3 is CASSLTLGGGIAYEQYF. CDR3 in DNA: TGTGCCAGCAGTTTAACCCTAGGGGGGGGTATCGCCTACGAGCAGTACTTC.

The chain is built from TRBV25-1 and TRBJ2-5; maybe TRBD2 (5 bases). The J call could be wrong; TRBJ2-7 is a better fit for the DNA end. Germline V gives CDR1 MGHDK, CDR2 SYGVNS. This CDR3 is 16 amino acids long. The CDR3, as DNA: TGTGCCAGCAGTGAATCTGGCAAAGGGAGAACCTACGAGCAGTACTTC. Its protein is CASSESGKGRTYEQYF.

V gene TRBV29-1 combines with J gene TRBJ2-7; TRBD1 matches 9 bases. Trimming cost V 8 bases and J 0 bases; bases outside gene matches: 5. The CDR3 sequence is 13 residues long. Germline V gives CDR1 SQVTM, CDR2 ANQGSEA. In DNA form, the CDR3 reads TGCAGCTTTGGGACAGGGACCTCCTACGAGCAGTACTTC. This sequence encodes CSFGTGTSYEQYF.

This rearrangement joins TRBV27 to TRBJ2-7, with 11 bases that match TRBD2. Germline loops: CDR1 MNHEY, CDR2 SMNVEV (reference sequence). Trimming removed 6 bases from V and 4 bases from J; junction bases left unmatched: 11. This CDR3 contains 16 residues. CDR3 DNA sequence: TGTGCCAGCAGCAAAAATAGCGGGAGGGTAGGATACGAGCAGTACTTC. This translates into CASSKNSGRVGYEQYF.

This sequence joins TRBV4-1 and TRBJ1-2; D remains unclear. Trimming took 0 bases from V and 8 from J, leaving 10 bases between them. This CDR3 contains 13 residues. The germline V gene encodes CDR1 MGHRA and CDR2 YSYEKL. The CDR3 protein is CASSQESGTGYTF. The CDR3 nucleotides are TGCGCCAGCAGCCAAGAGAGCGGCACCGGCTACACCTTC.

This clone was seen only a few times. In nucleotides, the CDR3 is TGTGCCAGCAGCGTAGGACTAGCGGGACCGATTGGAGACAATGAGCAGTTCTTC. Residues: CASSVGLAGPIGDNEQFF. V is TRBV5-6 and J is TRBJ2-1; 12 bases agree with TRBD2. The CDR3 is made up of 18 amino acids. Germline-derived CDR1 and CDR2 are SGHDT and YYEEEE. Trimming removed 4 bases from V and 5 bases from J; junction bases left unmatched: 13.

The chain couples TRBV9 to TRBJ1-4, with D maybe TRBD1 (6 bases). This CDR3 is built from 16 residues. Between the trimmed V and J ends, which lost 3 bases and 4 bases, there was a span of 16 bases. CDR1 and CDR2 from the germline V gene are SGDLS and YYNGEE. Written as DNA, the CDR3 is TGTGCCAGCAGCGCCCTGGGGGGACAAATTAATGAAAAACTGTTTTTT. Its translation is CASSALGGQINEKLFF.

The chain employs TRBV15 and TRBJ2-4; tentatively, D is TRBD1 (6 bases). The CDR3 loop spans 17 amino acids. Germline CDR1 and CDR2: LNHNV and YYDKDF (reference sequence). V dropped 1 base and J dropped 3 bases, with 16 bases sitting between them. The CDR3 DNA is TGTGCCACCAGCAGAGGGGCCCCAGGGGAAAGCAAAAACATTCAGTACTTC. This translates into CATSRGAPGESKNIQYF.

In DNA form, the CDR3 reads TGCGCCAGCAGCCACCCTCTTCGGGATTCCAATGAGCAGTTCTTC. Translation gives CASSHPLRDSNEQFF. The rearrangement links TRBV4-1 to TRBJ2-1, with TRBD2 as a possible D gene (5 bases). The ends were cut back, 3 bases at V and 6 bases at J, with 15 bases in the middle. There are 15 residues in the CDR3. Germline values: CDR1 MGHRA, CDR2 YSYEKL.